A selection of T cell receptor beta chains follows, all from one sample in a study of blood T cell repertoires in COVID-19. The table came from immunoSEQ multiplex PCR; TCRdb's copy has only in-frame clones and leaves some out. The data hold approximately 300,000 clones, with approximately 91% observed a single time. The sequenced sample consisted of PBMCs or T cells enriched from blood (not recorded which). The receptor set was obtained from a man between 60 and 70 years old who had recovered from COVID-19. Both conserved end residues are part of each CDR3. The D gene is left open where the match is weak. Expanded clones get a size class; other rows say once, few or many, or leave the size out.

v_gene	abundance	j_gene	d_gene	CDR3nt	CDR3aa
TRBV6-5	.	TRBJ2-7	TRBD1	TGTGCCTCGGGACAGTCGACACCCTACGAGCAGTACTTC	CASGQSTPYEQYF
TRBV2	.	TRBJ1-2	TRBD1	TGTGCCAGCAGGTTTGAGGTGACAGGGCCCGGAGGCTACACCTTC	CASRFEVTGPGGYTF
TRBV5-1	.	TRBJ2-5	TRBD1	TGCGCCAGCAGCTTACGACAGGGGGGGGAGACCCAGTACTTC	CASSLRQGGETQYF
TRBV7-2	.	TRBJ1-1	.	TGTGCCAGCAGCTTAGGGGGGGGAGTTGAAGCTTTCTTT	CASSLGGGVEAFF
TRBV30	once	TRBJ2-3	TRBD1	TGTGCCTCGGTGGGGACAGGGGGCACAGATACGCAGTATTTT	CASVGTGGTDTQYF
TRBV30	once	TRBJ2-1	TRBD1	TGTGCCTGGAGTGCCCTCGAGACAGGGTCCTACAATGAGCAGTTCTTC	CAWSALETGSYNEQFF
TRBV28	.	TRBJ1-4	TRBD1	TGTGCCAGCAGTTACGGGACAGGTGTCAATGAAAAACTGTTTTTT	CASSYGTGVNEKLFF
TRBV15	.	TRBJ2-7	TRBD2	TGTGCCACCAGCAGAGGACTAGCGGGAGGTGAAGTCGAGCAGTACTTC	CATSRGLAGGEVEQYF
TRBV5-6	few	TRBJ1-1	.	TGTGCCAGCAGCTTGATTCACGGAGGGAAGGCGGACACTGAAGCTTTCTTT	CASSLIHGGKADTEAFF
TRBV10-3	.	TRBJ2-1	TRBD2	TGTGCCATCAGGACGGGACTAGCGGGAGATGAGCAGTTCTTC	CAIRTGLAGDEQFF
TRBV3-1/TRBV3-2	.	TRBJ2-3	TRBD2	TGTGCCAGCAGCCAGCTTACTAGCGGCCCTCGCACAGATACGCAGTATTTT	CASSQLTSGPRTDTQYF
TRBV19	.	TRBJ1-5	.	TGTGCCAGTAGGACTGGACTTCTGCTGGGCAATCAGCCCCAGCATTTT	CASRTGLLLGNQPQHF
TRBV6-5	.	TRBJ2-3	.	TGTGCCAGCACGAGCAGCACAGATACGCAGTATTTT	CASTSSTDTQYF
TRBV5-1	.	TRBJ2-5	.	TGCGCCAGCAGCTTCCAGCGGAACCAAGAGACCCAGTACTTC	CASSFQRNQETQYF
TRBV7-9	.	TRBJ2-1	TRBD2	TGTGCCAGCGGGACTAGCGGATTAGTAAAGCAGTTCTTC	CASGTSGLVKQFF
TRBV7-2	.	TRBJ2-1	.	TGTGCCAGCAGCTTAGTAATTGCTAGACCTGGGAATGAGCAGTTCTTC	CASSLVIARPGNEQFF
TRBV2	.	TRBJ2-1	TRBD2	TGTGCCAGCAGTGAACGACTAGCGGGAGGCCACAATGAGCAGTTCTTC	CASSERLAGGHNEQFF
TRBV2	.	TRBJ1-2	TRBD1	TGTGCCAGCAGTGGCGGACAGGGACGGGTTGGCTACACCTTC	CASSGGQGRVGYTF
TRBV15	.	TRBJ1-4	TRBD1	TGTGCCACCAGCAGGGTTGGACAGGTCGATGAAAAACTGTTTTTT	CATSRVGQVDEKLFF
TRBV24-1	.	TRBJ2-1	TRBD2	TGTGCCACCAGTGATTGGGGAAGCGGGAAGGCGGATGAGCAGTTCTTC	CATSDWGSGKADEQFF
TRBV11-2	.	TRBJ1-4	.	TGTGCCAGCAGCTTAGGGGGCCAGAGAGGTGAAAAACTGTTTTTT	CASSLGGQRGEKLFF
TRBV7-9	.	TRBJ1-1	.	TGTGCCAGCAGCTGGGCCAGGGTTAGGAACACTGAAGCTTTCTTT	CASSWARVRNTEAFF
TRBV28	once	TRBJ2-1	TRBD2	TGTGCCAGCAGGCCTAGCGGCTCCTACAATGAGCAGTTCTTC	CASRPSGSYNEQFF
TRBV9	.	TRBJ1-2	.	TGTGCCAGTGGGACGTTGGGGGGCTATGGCTACACCTTC	CASGTLGGYGYTF
TRBV21-1	.	TRBJ2-7	.	TGTGCCAGCAGCGCCTATAGCGGGAGGGACTCCTACGAGCAGTACTTC	CASSAYSGRDSYEQYF
TRBV28	.	TRBJ2-7	TRBD1	TGTGCCAGCAGTTATCAGGGGGCTCGGGCCTACGAGCAGTACTTC	CASSYQGARAYEQYF
TRBV28	.	TRBJ2-5	TRBD1	TGTGCCACCTCCCGTCCGGGACAGGGGGAGGAGACCCAGTACTTC	CATSRPGQGEETQYF
TRBV6-1	.	TRBJ2-5	.	TGTGCCAGCAGTGAGGACAGCCTCCAAGAGACCCAGTACTTC	CASSEDSLQETQYF
TRBV2	once	TRBJ2-5	.	TGTGCCAGCAGTTTTCCCCCAAGGGGTCCCCAATACTTC	CASSFPPRGPQYF
TRBV28	few	TRBJ1-1	.	TGTGCCAGCAGTTTCTCCTCCTACACTGAAGCTTTCTTT	CASSFSSYTEAFF
TRBV30	.	TRBJ1-6	TRBD1	TGTGCCTGGAGTAGAAGGACAGGGAACAATTCACCCCTCCACTTT	CAWSRRTGNNSPLHF
TRBV4-3	.	TRBJ2-3	.	TGCGCCAGCAGCCAAGATAGACCAGGGTCCGAGGATACGCAGTATTTT	CASSQDRPGSEDTQYF
TRBV30	.	TRBJ1-1	.	TGTGCCTGGAGGACTCGGGCGGGCACTGAAGCTTTCTTT	CAWRTRAGTEAFF
TRBV6-5	.	TRBJ1-4	.	TGTGCCAGCACCCCAAGGGGCAATGAAAAACTGTTTTTT	CASTPRGNEKLFF
TRBV29-1	.	TRBJ1-2	.	TGCAGCGTCGCCCCTTCGGGATCTGGCTACACCTTC	CSVAPSGSGYTF
TRBV4-2	.	TRBJ2-7	TRBD2	TGTGCCAGCAGCCAAGTAGCCGGTGGAATAAGCGGGAGTGGCTACGAGCAGTACTTC	CASSQVAGGISGSGYEQYF
TRBV28	.	TRBJ2-1	.	TGTGCCAGCAGTTTTGGGAGCTCCTACAATGAGCAGTTCTTC	CASSFGSSYNEQFF
TRBV28	.	TRBJ1-2	.	TGTGCCAGTAACCTGGGCCGGCAGGACTATGGCTACACCTTC	CASNLGRQDYGYTF
TRBV5-4	.	TRBJ2-3	.	TGTGCCAGCAGCTTGGCGTCTGTCACAGATACGCAGTATTTT	CASSLASVTDTQYF
TRBV7-3	few	TRBJ2-1	TRBD2	TGTGCCAGCAGCCCCGAGCGGGACCCTTACAATGAGCAGTTCTTC	CASSPERDPYNEQFF
TRBV7-9	few	TRBJ1-4	TRBD1	TGTGCCAGCAGCTTAGTAGGGACAGGGGCCATTAATGAAAAACTGTTTTTT	CASSLVGTGAINEKLFF
TRBV13	.	TRBJ2-1	TRBD2	TGTGCCAGCAGCCCTGGACTAGCGGGAAGGAATGAGCAGTTCTTC	CASSPGLAGRNEQFF
TRBV7-9	.	TRBJ1-5	TRBD1	TGTGCCAGCAGCTTAGGAGACAGGGCCAGCAATCAGCCCCAGCATTTT	CASSLGDRASNQPQHF
TRBV19	.	TRBJ2-1	.	TGTGCCAGTAGTATTCTCAGCGGCAGTTCCTACAATGAGCAGTTCTTC	CASSILSGSSYNEQFF
TRBV20-1	.	TRBJ2-7	.	TGCAGTGTCAGTAGCGGCTACGAGCAGTACTTC	CSVSSGYEQYF
TRBV6-1	.	TRBJ2-7	TRBD2	TGTGCCAGCAGTGACCCGGGACTAGCGGCGACCTACGAGCAGTACTTC	CASSDPGLAATYEQYF
TRBV29-1	.	TRBJ1-2	.	TGCAGCGTTGACAGGGCCCGCTATGGCTACACCTTC	CSVDRARYGYTF
TRBV7-9	few	TRBJ2-5	TRBD1	TGTGCCAGCAGCTCAGGGGGCACGGGAAAAGAGACCCAGTACTTC	CASSSGGTGKETQYF
TRBV5-4	.	TRBJ2-1	TRBD2	TGTGCCAGCAGCTTGGATTCTGCGGGGGTTGAGCAGTTCTTC	CASSLDSAGVEQFF
TRBV7-9	once	TRBJ1-2	.	TGTGCCAGCAGCTTAGCACAGTACTATGGCTACACCTTC	CASSLAQYYGYTF
TRBV7-3	.	TRBJ1-2	TRBD1	TGTGCCAGCAGCATAGGACAGGGGTATGGCTACACCTTC	CASSIGQGYGYTF
TRBV20-1	once	TRBJ2-7	.	TGCAGTGCTAGTGGCGTGGGAGGAGATTCCTACGAGCAGTACTTC	CSASGVGGDSYEQYF
TRBV4-2	few	TRBJ2-2	.	TGTGCCAGCAGCCAAGAACTAGCTGCCGGGGAGCTGTTTTTT	CASSQELAAGELFF
TRBV11-1	.	TRBJ2-7	TRBD1	TGTGCCAGCAGCTTCGCCGGGACAGGGGGCGACGAGCAGTACTTC	CASSFAGTGGDEQYF
TRBV12-5	.	TRBJ1-1	TRBD1	TGTGCTAGTGGTTTTGAGGGGGCTGGAGGGACTGAAGCTTTCTTT	CASGFEGAGGTEAFF
TRBV18	.	TRBJ2-5	.	TGTGCCAGCTCACGAAGGGGGGGGCAAGAGACCCAGTACTTC	CASSRRGGQETQYF
TRBV7-2	.	TRBJ1-3	.	TGTGCCAGCAGCTTAGGGCGGCTTTTCTCTGGAAACACCATATATTTT	CASSLGRLFSGNTIYF